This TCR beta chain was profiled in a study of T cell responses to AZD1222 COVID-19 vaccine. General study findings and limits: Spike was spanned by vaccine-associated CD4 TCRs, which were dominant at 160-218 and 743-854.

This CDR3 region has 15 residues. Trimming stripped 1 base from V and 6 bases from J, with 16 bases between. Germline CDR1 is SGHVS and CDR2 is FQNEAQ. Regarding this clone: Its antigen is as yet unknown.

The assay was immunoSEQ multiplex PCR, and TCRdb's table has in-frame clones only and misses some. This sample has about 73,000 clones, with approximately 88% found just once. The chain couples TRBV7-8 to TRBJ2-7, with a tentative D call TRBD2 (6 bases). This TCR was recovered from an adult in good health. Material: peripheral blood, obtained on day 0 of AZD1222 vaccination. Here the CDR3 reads CASSLVSGDLGEQYF. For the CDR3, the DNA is TGTGCCAGCAGCTTAGTCTCGGGGGATCTGGGCGAGCAGTACTTC.